This TCR beta chain was identified during a study of radiotherapy plus CTLA-4 blockade in lung cancer (dated 2018 in TCRdb). In the study overall: Among enrolled patients, under 20% had an objective response and 31% reached disease control.

The study evaluated CTLA-4 blockade (ipilimumab) given together with focal radiation therapy in patients who had chemo-refractory metastatic non-small-cell lung cancer. The full study reports these points: After treatment with radiotherapy and ipilimumab, TCR clones that came from tumors expanded in the peripheral blood. Increased serum interferon-beta after radiation, together with early dynamic changes in blood T cell clones, were reported to be the strongest predictors of response.

The library was made by the immunoSEQ multiplex PCR assay. TCRdb obtained this table from immuneACCESS and retained in-frame rearrangements with V and J assigned. These tables miss some clones; where compared with another copy, unresolved V genes account for less than half of the shortfall, and the remainder is unexplained. The sample table records about 59,000 clones; about 72% of these occur just once. Roughly 8.7% of the sample is held by the ten biggest clonotypes. As concerns this clone: No antigen is known for it. The input lacks base qualities; no much larger clone sits a single base away.

The source of this sequence is a human donor with non-small cell lung cancer whose response to radiotherapy plus ipilimumab could not be evaluated. The material was peripheral blood, obtained from a patient treated with radiotherapy plus ipilimumab.

Here is the DNA: TGTGCCAGCAGCTTAACCCCTACAGGGGATGGCTACACCTTC. This yields the protein CASSLTPTGDGYTF. The rearranged segments are TRBV7-3 and TRBJ1-2; 7 central bases correspond to TRBD1. V has 0 bases trimmed and J has 6 bases trimmed; junction bases matching no gene number 4. Sequences SGHTA (CDR1) and FQGTGA (CDR2) are obtained from the germline V gene. From the cysteine up to the phenylalanine, the CDR3 has a length of 14 residues. Here the CDR3 DNA is all that survives: 42 bases in frame from base 1.